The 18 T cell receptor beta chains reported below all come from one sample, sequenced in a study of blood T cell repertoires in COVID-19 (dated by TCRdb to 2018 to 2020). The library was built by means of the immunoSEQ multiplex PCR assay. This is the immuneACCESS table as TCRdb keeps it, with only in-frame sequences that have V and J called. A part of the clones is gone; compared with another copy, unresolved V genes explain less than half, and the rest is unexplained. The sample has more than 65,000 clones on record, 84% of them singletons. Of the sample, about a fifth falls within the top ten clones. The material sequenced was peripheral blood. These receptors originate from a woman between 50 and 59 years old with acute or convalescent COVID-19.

In DNA form, the CDR3 reads TGTGCCAGCAGTTTGCCTAGCGGTGAGCAGTTCTTC. This translates into CASSLPSGEQFF. The chain carries TRBV6-5 and TRBJ2-1; 7 bases are a match to TRBD2. Germline assignment: CDR1 MNHEY and CDR2 SVGAGI. With 4 bases clipped from V and 9 bases from J, the junction kept 3 bases outside the gene matches. This CDR3 contains 12 residues.

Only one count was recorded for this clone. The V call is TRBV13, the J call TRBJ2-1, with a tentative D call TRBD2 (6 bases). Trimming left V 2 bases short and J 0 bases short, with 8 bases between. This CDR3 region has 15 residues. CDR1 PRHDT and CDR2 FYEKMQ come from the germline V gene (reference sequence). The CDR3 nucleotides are TGTGCCAGCAGCTTAAGGACTACCTCCTACAATGAGCAGTTCTTC. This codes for CASSLRTTSYNEQFF.

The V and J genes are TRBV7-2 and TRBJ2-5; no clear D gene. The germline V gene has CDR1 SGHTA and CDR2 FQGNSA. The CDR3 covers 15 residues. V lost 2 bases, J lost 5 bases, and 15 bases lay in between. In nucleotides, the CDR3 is TGTGCCAGCAGCTTAAGCAGGCCAGTTTCGGAGACCCAGTACTTC. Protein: CASSLSRPVSETQYF.

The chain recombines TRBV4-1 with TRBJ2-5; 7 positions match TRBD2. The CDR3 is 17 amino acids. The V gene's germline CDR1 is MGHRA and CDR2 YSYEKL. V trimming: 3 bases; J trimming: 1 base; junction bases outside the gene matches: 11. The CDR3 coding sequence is TGCGCCAGCAGCCATACTCTACTAGCGACCCGCCAAGAGACCCAGTACTTC. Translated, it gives CASSHTLLATRQETQYF.

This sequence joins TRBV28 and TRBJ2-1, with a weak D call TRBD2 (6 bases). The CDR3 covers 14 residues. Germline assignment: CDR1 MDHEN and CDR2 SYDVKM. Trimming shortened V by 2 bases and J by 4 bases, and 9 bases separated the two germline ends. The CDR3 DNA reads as TGTGCCAGCAGTTTACCGGCGGGATACAATGAGCAGTTCTTC. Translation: CASSLPAGYNEQFF.

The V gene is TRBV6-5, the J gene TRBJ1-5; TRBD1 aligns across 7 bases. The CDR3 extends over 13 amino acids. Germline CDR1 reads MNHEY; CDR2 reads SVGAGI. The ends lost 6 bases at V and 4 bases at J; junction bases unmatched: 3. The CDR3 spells CASRGDSNQPQHF. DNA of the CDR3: TGTGCCAGCAGGGGGGACAGTAATCAGCCCCAGCATTTT.

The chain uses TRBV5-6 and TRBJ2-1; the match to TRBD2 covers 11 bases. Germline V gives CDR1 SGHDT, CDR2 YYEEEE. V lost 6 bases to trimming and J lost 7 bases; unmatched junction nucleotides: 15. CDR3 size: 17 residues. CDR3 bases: TGTGCCAGCACCATTTCACTAGCGGGAGTTGATAGGAATGAGCAGTTCTTC. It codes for CASTISLAGVDRNEQFF.

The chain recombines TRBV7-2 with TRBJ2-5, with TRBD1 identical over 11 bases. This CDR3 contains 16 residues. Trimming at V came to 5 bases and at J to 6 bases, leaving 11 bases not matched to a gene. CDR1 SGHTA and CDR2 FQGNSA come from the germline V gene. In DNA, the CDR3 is TGTGCCAGCAGCCCCGCGGGGGGACAGGGGGACCAGACCCAGTACTTC. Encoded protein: CASSPAGGQGDQTQYF.

As DNA, the CDR3 is TGTGCCAGCAGTTTAGGGCCTCGGGGTTCTGGAAACACCATATATTTT. Its translation: CASSLGPRGSGNTIYF. The chain has TRBV27 and TRBJ1-3; no definite D call. This CDR3 has 16 residues. V was trimmed by 2 bases and J by 1 base, leaving 12 bases between them. Germline CDR1 MNHEY, CDR2 SMNVEV (reference sequence).

The CDR3 protein is CASSGGSSYNEQFF. The CDR3 DNA reads TGTGCCAGCAGTGGCGGGAGTTCCTACAATGAGCAGTTCTTC. This chain links TRBV2 with TRBJ2-1; 7 nucleotides agree with TRBD2. The CDR3 length is 14 residues. Germline V gene data show CDR1 as SNHLY and CDR2 as FYNNEI. With V trimmed by 4 bases and J by 1 base, 1 base remained unmatched.

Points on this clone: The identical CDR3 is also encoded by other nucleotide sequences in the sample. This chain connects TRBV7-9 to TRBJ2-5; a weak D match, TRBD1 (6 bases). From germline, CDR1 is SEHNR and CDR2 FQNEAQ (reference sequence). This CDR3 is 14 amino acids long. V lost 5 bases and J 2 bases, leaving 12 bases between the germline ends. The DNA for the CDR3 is TGTGCCAGCAGCCCTGGACAGAATCAAGAGACCCAGTACTTC. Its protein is CASSPGQNQETQYF.

The CDR3 DNA sequence: TGTGCCAGCAGCTTTGGACGGACAGGGTTTTCCTCTGGGGCCAACGTCCTGACTTTC. Encoded protein: CASSFGRTGFSSGANVLTF. V gene TRBV7-3 combines with J gene TRBJ2-6, with TRBD1 matching over 8 bases. V lost 3 bases to trimming and J lost 0 bases; unmatched junction nucleotides: 10. Germline V gives CDR1 SGHTA, CDR2 FQGTGA. The CDR3 totals 19 residues.

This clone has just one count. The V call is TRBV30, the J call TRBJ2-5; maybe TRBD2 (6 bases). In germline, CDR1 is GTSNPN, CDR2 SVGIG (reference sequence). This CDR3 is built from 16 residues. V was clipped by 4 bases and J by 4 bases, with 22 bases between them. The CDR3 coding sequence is TGTGCCTGGAAGACGACTGGTCTAGCGCCGAGAGAGACCCAGTACTTC. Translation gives CAWKTTGLAPRETQYF.

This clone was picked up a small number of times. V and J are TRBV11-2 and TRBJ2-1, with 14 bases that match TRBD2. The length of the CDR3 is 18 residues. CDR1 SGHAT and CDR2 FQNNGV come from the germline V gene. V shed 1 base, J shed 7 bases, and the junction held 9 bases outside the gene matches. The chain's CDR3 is CASSLASGTSGRGNEQFF. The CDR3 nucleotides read TGTGCCAGCAGCTTAGCTTCCGGGACTAGCGGGAGAGGGAATGAGCAGTTCTTC.

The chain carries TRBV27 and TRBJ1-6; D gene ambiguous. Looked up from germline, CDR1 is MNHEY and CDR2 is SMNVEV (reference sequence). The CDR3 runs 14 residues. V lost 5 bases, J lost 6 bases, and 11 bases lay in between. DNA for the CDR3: TGTGCCAGCAGTCTAACGCGGGCTAATTCACCCCTCCACTTT. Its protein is CASSLTRANSPLHF.

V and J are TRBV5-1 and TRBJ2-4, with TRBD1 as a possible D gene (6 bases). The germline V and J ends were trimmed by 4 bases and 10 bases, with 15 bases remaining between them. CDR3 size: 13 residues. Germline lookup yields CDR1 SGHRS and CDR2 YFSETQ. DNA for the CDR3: TGCGCCAGCAGCCTACCCGGGACACAAATTCAGTACTTC. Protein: CASSLPGTQIQYF.

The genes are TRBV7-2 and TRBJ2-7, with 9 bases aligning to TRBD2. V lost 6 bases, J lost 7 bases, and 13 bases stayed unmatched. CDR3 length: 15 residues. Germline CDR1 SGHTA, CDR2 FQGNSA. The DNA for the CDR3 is TGTGCCAGCAGTCCCTCGGCGGGGGGGCCTCGAGAGCAGTACTTC. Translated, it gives CASSPSAGGPREQYF.

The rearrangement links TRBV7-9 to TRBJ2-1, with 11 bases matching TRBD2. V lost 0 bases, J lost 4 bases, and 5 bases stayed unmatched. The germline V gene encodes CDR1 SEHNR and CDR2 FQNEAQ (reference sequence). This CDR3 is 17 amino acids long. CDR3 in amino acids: CASSLARLAGGYNEQFF. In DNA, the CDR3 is TGTGCCAGCAGCTTAGCGAGGCTAGCGGGAGGTTACAATGAGCAGTTCTTC.